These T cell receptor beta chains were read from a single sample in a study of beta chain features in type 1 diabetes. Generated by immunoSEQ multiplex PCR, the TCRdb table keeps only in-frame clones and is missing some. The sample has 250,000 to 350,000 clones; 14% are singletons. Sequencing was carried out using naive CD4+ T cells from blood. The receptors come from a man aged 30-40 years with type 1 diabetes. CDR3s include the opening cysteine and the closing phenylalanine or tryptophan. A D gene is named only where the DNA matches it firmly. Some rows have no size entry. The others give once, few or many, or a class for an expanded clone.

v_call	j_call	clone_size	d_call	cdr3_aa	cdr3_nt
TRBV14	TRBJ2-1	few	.	CASSQLSSRSYNEQFF	TGTGCCAGCAGCCAACTCAGTTCCCGCTCCTACAATGAGCAGTTCTTC
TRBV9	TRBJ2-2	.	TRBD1	CASSPGGLNTGELFF	TGTGCCAGCAGCCCAGGGGGCCTGAACACCGGGGAGCTGTTTTTT
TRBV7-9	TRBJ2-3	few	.	CASSFKQGPSTDTQYF	TGTGCCAGCAGCTTTAAACAGGGCCCCAGCACAGATACGCAGTATTTT
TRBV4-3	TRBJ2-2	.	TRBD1	CASSQVGQGAGELFF	TGCGCCAGCAGCCAAGTCGGACAGGGGGCCGGGGAGCTGTTTTTT
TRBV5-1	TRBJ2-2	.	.	CASSLGQNTGELFF	TGCGCCAGCAGCTTGGGACAGAACACCGGGGAGCTGTTTTTT
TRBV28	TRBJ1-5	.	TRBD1	CASSFLTGLSNQPQHF	TGTGCCAGCAGTTTTCTGACAGGGCTTAGCAATCAGCCCCAGCATTTT
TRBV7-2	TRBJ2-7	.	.	CASSSQGRSSYEQYF	TGTGCCAGCAGTTCACAGGGGAGGAGCTCCTACGAGCAGTACTTC
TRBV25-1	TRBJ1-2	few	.	CASSEGSGMGYTF	TGTGCCAGCAGTGAAGGGTCAGGGATGGGCTACACCTTC
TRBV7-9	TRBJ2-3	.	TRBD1	CASSLALTGDGSDTQYF	TGTGCCAGCAGCTTAGCCCTGACAGGGGACGGTTCAGATACGCAGTATTTT
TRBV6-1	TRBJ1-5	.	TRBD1	CASREQGPIANQPQHF	TGTGCCAGCAGAGAACAGGGGCCCATAGCAAATCAGCCCCAGCATTTT
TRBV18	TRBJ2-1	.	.	CASSPQRYNEQFF	TGTGCCAGCTCACCCCAACGGTACAATGAGCAGTTCTTC
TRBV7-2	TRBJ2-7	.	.	CASSLTTGGLYEQYF	TGTGCCAGCAGCTTAACAACGGGGGGCCTGTACGAGCAGTACTTC
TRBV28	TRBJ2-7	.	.	CASSLGGSNYEQYF	TGTGCCAGCAGTTTAGGAGGGAGTAACTACGAGCAGTACTTC
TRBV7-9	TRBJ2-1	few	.	CASSLLAGIYNEQFF	TGTGCCAGCAGCTTACTGGCGGGAATCTACAATGAGCAGTTCTTC
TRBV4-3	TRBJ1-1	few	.	CASSQYTGSTEAFF	TGCGCCAGCAGCCAATATACCGGGAGCACTGAAGCTTTCTTT
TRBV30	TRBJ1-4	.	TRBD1	CAWQGGTNEKLFF	TGTGCCTGGCAGGGGGGAACTAATGAAAAACTGTTTTTT
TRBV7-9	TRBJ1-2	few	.	CASSPGGRSNYGYTF	TGTGCCAGCAGCCCGGGAGGGCGGAGTAACTATGGCTACACCTTC
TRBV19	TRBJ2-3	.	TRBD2	CASSAGTSGIGPTDTQYF	TGTGCCAGTTCCGCTGGGACTAGCGGGATTGGCCCCACAGATACGCAGTATTTT
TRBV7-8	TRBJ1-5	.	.	CASSPGGTGRDQPQHF	TGTGCCAGCAGCCCAGGCGGTACAGGGAGGGATCAGCCCCAGCATTTT
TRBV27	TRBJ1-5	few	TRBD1	CASRTGERNQPQHF	TGTGCCAGCAGAACAGGGGAGCGCAATCAGCCCCAGCATTTT
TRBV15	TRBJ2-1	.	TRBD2	CATSRAGGTYNEQFF	TGTGCCACCAGCAGAGCGGGAGGGACCTACAATGAGCAGTTCTTC
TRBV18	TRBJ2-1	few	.	CASSASANEQFF	TGTGCCAGCTCTGCTAGCGCTAATGAGCAGTTCTTC
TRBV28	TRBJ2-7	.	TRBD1	CASSFVSQGTYEQYF	TGTGCCAGCAGTTTTGTTTCACAGGGGACCTACGAGCAGTACTTC
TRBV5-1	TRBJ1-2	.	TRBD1	CASRYAGTGGNNYGYTF	TGCGCCAGCAGATATGCCGGGACAGGGGGCAATAACTATGGCTACACCTTC
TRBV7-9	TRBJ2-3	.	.	CASSLAVGGLWQYF	TGTGCCAGCAGCTTAGCGGTCGGGGGTTTATGGCAGTATTTT
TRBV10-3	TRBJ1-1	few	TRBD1	CAITEQGATEAFF	TGTGCCATCACAGAACAGGGGGCTACTGAAGCTTTCTTT
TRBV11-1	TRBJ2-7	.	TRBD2	CASSRQTSGAQANSYEQYF	TGTGCCAGCAGCCGCCAGACTAGCGGGGCTCAGGCAAACAGCTACGAGCAGTACTTC
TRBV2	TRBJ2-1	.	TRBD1	CASSGGDRATYSYNEQFF	TGTGCCAGCAGTGGGGGCGACAGGGCAACATACTCCTACAATGAGCAGTTCTTC
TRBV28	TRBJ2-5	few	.	CASSRTVGETQYF	TGTGCCAGCAGTAGGACAGTGGGAGAGACCCAGTACTTC
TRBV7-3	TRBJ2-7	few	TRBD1	CASSKAGGNEQYF	TGTGCCAGCAGTAAGGCAGGGGGTAACGAGCAGTACTTC
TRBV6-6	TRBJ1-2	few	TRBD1	CASSRTGNYGYTF	TGTGCCAGCAGTCGGACAGGGAACTATGGCTACACCTTC
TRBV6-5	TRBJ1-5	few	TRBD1	CASSWGQAFVSPQHF	TGTGCCAGCAGTTGGGGACAGGCGTTTGTGTCGCCCCAGCATTTT
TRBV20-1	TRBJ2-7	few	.	CSAGGTYEQYF	TGCAGTGCAGGGGGAACATACGAGCAGTACTTC
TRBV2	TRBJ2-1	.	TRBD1	CASRDRGTEQFF	TGTGCCAGCAGGGACAGGGGGACTGAGCAGTTCTTC
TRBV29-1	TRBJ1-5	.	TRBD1	CSAHRDRGPSNQPQHF	TGCAGCGCTCACCGGGACAGGGGCCCTAGCAATCAGCCCCAGCATTTT
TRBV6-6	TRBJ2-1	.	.	CASRPTGFYNNEQFF	TGTGCCAGCAGACCAACAGGTTTCTATAACAATGAGCAGTTCTTC
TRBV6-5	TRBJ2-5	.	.	CASSYSTVEETQYF	TGTGCCAGCAGTTACAGCACGGTGGAAGAGACCCAGTACTTC
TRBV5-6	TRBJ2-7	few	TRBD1	CASSYYYRGFAYEQYF	TGTGCCAGCAGCTACTACTACAGGGGATTTGCCTACGAGCAGTACTTC
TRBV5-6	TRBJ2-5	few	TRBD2	CASSEGTSGQETQYF	TGTGCCAGCAGCGAGGGGACTAGCGGACAAGAGACCCAGTACTTC
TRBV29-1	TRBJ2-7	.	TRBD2	CSPQTASRLAGSSYEQYF	TGCAGCCCTCAGACGGCCAGCAGACTAGCGGGAAGCTCCTACGAGCAGTACTTC
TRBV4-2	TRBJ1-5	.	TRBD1	CASSQGQGSGAYQPQHF	TGTGCCAGCAGCCAAGGACAGGGATCCGGGGCGTATCAGCCCCAGCATTTT
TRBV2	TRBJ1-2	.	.	CASSPGLNYGYTF	TGTGCCAGCAGTCCGGGGTTGAACTATGGCTACACCTTC
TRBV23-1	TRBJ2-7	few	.	CARVGAYEQYF	TGCGCCAGGGTAGGGGCCTACGAGCAGTACTTC
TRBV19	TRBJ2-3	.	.	CASKTGVTDTQYF	TGTGCCAGTAAGACGGGAGTTACAGATACGCAGTATTTT
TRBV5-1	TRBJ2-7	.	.	CASSSDPQGYSSGYEQYF	TGCGCCAGCAGCTCAGACCCACAGGGATACTCCTCCGGCTACGAGCAGTACTTC
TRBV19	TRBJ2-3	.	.	CASSVRQNTQYF	TGTGCCAGTAGTGTCCGACAAAATACGCAGTATTTT
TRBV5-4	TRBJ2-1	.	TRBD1	CASSLGQVKGNEQFF	TGTGCCAGCAGCCTCGGACAGGTCAAGGGGAATGAGCAGTTCTTC
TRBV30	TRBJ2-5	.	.	CACGARAGAETQYF	TGTGCCTGTGGGGCTCGGGCTGGGGCAGAGACCCAGTACTTC
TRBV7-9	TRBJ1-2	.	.	CASSTQRAHGYTF	TGTGCCAGCAGCACGCAGAGGGCACATGGCTACACCTTC
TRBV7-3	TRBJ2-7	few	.	CASSYFNIQDYEQYF	TGTGCCAGCAGCTATTTCAACATACAGGATTACGAGCAGTACTTC
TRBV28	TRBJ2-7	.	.	CASSPYYEQYF	TGTGCCAGCAGTCCCTACTACGAGCAGTACTTC
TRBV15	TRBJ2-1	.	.	CATSRQTGTIYNEQFF	TGTGCCACCAGCAGACAGACCGGGACAATCTACAATGAGCAGTTCTTC